The clone carrying this TCR beta chain was detected many times. The data are from a study of human T cells and chemical hapten exposure. Losses at the gene ends were 6 bases for V and 7 bases for J; bases not matched to a gene: 6. CDR3 length: 14 residues. CDR1 and CDR2 (germline): MDHEN, SYDVKM. Original processing notes: Sample TCR totals centred on a median of about 92,000, ranging about 20,000 to 700,000. TCRdb re-called the 5' RACE reads with MiXCR, one entry per CDR3 protein. TCRdb, rather than the study authors, made the V and J calls. The table lists more than 140,000 distinct CDR3 sequences, about 4% of them singletons. Unfractionated whole blood was the source from which total RNA was extracted.

This TCR derives from a female donor in good health. The chain recombines TRBV28 with TRBJ1-6; 7 bases agree with TRBD1. The CDR3, as DNA: TGTGCCAGCAGAAGACAGGGAATGAATTCACCCCTCCACTTT. It yields the protein CASRRQGMNSPLHF.